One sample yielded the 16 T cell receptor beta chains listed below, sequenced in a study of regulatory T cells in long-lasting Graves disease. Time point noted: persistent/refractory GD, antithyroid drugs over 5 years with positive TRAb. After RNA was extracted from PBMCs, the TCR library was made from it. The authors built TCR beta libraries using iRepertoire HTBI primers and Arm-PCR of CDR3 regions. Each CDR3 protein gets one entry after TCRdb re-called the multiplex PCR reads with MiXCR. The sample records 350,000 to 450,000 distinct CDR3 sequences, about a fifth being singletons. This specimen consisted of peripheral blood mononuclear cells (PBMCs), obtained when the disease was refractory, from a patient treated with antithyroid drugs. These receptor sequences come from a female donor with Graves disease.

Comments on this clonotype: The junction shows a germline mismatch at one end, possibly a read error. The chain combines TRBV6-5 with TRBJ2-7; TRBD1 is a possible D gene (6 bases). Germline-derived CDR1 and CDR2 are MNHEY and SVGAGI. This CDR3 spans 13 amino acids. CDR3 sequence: CASSWGRAYEQCF. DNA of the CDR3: TGTGCCAGCAGTTGGGGGCGAGCCTACGAGCAGTGCTTC.

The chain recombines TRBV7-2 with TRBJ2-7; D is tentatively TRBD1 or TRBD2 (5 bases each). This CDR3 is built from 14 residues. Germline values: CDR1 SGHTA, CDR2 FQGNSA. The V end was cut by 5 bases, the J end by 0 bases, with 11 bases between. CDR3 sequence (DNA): TGTGCCAGCAGCCGGCCGGGGCTCTCCTACGAGCAGTACTTC. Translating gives CASSRPGLSYEQYF.

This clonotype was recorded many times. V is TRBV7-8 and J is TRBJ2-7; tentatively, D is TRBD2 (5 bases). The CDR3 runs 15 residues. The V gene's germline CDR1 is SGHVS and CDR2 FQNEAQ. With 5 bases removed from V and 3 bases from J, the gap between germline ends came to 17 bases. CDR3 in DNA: TGTGCCAGCAGCCTAGGAACGGGATCGGACTACGAGCAGTACTTC. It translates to CASSLGTGSDYEQYF.

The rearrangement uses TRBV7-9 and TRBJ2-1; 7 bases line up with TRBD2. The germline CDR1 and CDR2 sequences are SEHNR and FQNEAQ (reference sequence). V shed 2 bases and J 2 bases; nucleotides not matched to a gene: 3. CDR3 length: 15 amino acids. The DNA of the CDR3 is TGTGCCAGCAGCTTAAGCGGGGCTACCTACAATGAGCAGTTCTTC. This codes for CASSLSGATYNEQFF.

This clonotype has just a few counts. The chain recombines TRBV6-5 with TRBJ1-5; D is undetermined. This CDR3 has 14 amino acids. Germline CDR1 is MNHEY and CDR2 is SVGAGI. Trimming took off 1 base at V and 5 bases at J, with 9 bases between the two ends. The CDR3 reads CASSYFTDHQPQHF. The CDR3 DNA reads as TGTGCCAGCAGTTACTTTACAGATCATCAGCCCCAGCATTTT.

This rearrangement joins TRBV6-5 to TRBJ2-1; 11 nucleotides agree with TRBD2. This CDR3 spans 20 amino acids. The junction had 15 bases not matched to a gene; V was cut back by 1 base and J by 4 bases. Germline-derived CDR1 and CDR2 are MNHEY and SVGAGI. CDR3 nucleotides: TGTGCCAGCAGTTACTGGGGCCGCGCTAGCGGGAGGCCGGGGTACAATGAGCAGTTCTTC. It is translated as CASSYWGRASGRPGYNEQFF.

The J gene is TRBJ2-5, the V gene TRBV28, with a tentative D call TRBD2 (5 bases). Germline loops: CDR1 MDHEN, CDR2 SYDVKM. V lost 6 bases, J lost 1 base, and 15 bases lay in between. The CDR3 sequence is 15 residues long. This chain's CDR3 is CASSSRRITQETQYF. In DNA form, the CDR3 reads TGTGCCAGCAGCTCCCGGAGGATTACCCAAGAGACCCAGTACTTC.

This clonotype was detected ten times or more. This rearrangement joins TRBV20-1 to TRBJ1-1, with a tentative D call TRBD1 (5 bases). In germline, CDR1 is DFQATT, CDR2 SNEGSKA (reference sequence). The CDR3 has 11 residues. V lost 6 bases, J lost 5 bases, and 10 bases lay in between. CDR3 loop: CSARGLTEAFF. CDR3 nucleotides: TGCAGTGCCCGGGGCCTGACTGAAGCTTTCTTT.

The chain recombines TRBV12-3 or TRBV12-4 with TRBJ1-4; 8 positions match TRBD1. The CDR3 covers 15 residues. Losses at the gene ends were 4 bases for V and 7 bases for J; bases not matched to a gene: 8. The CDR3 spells CASSSNRGWGEKLFF. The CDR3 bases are TGTGCCAGCAGTTCTAACAGGGGGTGGGGTGAAAAACTGTTTTTT.

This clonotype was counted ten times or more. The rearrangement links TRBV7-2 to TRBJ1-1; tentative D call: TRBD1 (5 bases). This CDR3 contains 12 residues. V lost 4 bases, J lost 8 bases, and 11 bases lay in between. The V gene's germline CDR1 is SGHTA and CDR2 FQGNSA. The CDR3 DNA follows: TGTGCCAGCAGCTCCGCAGGGAGAGAAGCTTTCTTT. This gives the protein CASSSAGREAFF.

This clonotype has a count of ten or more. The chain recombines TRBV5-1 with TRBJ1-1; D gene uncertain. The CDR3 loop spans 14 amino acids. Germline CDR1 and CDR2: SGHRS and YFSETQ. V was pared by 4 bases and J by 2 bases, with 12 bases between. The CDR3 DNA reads TGCGCCAGCAGCCCTGTGACGAGTAACACTGAAGCTTTCTTT. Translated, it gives CASSPVTSNTEAFF.

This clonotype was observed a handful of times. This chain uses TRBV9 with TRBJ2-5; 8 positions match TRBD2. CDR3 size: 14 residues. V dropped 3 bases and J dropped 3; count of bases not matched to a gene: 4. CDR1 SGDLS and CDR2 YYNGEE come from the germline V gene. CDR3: CASSEEGLEETQYF. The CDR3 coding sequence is TGTGCCAGCAGCGAAGAGGGACTAGAAGAGACCCAGTACTTC.

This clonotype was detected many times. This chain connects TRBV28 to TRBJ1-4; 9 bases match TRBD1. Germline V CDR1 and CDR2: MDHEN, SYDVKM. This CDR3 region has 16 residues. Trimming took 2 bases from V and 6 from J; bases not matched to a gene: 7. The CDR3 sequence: CASSLRGTGFHEKLFF. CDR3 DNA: TGTGCCAGCAGTTTACGTGGGACAGGGTTCCATGAAAAACTGTTTTTT.

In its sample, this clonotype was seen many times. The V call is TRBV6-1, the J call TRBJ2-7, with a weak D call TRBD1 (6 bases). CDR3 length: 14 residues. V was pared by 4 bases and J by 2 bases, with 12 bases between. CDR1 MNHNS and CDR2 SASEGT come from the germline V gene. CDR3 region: CASSVAGVTYEQYF. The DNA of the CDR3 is TGTGCCAGCAGTGTTGCAGGGGTTACCTACGAGCAGTACTTC.

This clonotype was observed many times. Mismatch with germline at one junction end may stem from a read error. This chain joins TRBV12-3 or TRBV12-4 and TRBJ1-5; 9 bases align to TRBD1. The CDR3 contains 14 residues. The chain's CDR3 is CASSQDRGSQPQHF. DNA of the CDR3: TGCGCCAGCAGCCAGGACAGGGGATCCCAGCCCCAGCATTTT.

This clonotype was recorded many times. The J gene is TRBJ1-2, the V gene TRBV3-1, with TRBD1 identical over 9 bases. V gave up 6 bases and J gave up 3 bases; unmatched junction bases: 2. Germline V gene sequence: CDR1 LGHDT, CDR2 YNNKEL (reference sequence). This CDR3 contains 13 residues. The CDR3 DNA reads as TGTGCCAGCAGAGGGACAGGGCACTATGGCTACACCTTC. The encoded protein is CASRGTGHYGYTF.